These 4 T cell receptor beta chains were sequenced from one sample in a study of blood T cell repertoires in COVID-19. Method: immunoSEQ multiplex PCR; TCRdb's copy keeps in-frame clones and lacks some. The profile shows about 250,000 clones, roughly 89% of them singletons. Sequencing used peripheral blood. These receptors originate from a woman aged 25 to 39 with active or convalescent COVID-19.

CDR3 in amino acids: CASSDGTVEQYF. The CDR3 DNA sequence: TGTGCCAGCAGCGATGGGACAGTCGAGCAGTACTTC. The chain combines TRBV2 with TRBJ2-7; TRBD1 matches 7 bases. The length of the CDR3 is 12 residues. Trimming took 6 bases from V and 6 from J; bases not matched to a gene: 5. Per germline, CDR1 SNHLY and CDR2 FYNNEI.

The gene calls are TRBV25-1 and TRBJ1-6; D call uncertain. V lost 2 bases to trimming and J lost 10 bases, with 9 bases between them. Germline V CDR1 and CDR2: MGHDK, SYGVNS. The CDR3 is 13 residues long. This CDR3 reads CASSEEWRSPLHF. The DNA of the CDR3 is TGTGCCAGCAGTGAAGAATGGCGGTCACCCCTCCACTTT.

This chain uses TRBV30 with TRBJ1-2; D is possibly TRBD1 (5 bases). V was shortened by 2 bases and J by 8 bases, with 15 bases between the two germline ends. The length of the CDR3 is 13 residues. Germline CDR1 is GTSNPN and CDR2 is SVGIG (reference sequence). CDR3 coding DNA: TGTGCCTGGAGTAAGATGGGGCTCGGCGGCTACACCTTC. It yields the protein CAWSKMGLGGYTF.

The chain employs TRBV10-3 and TRBJ1-1; TRBD1 is a possible D gene (6 bases). Trimming shortened V by 8 bases and J by 3 bases, and 19 bases separated the two germline ends. Germline lookup yields CDR1 ENHRY and CDR2 SYGVKD. CDR3 length: 15 residues. The chain's CDR3 is CAIRRIGGVDTEAFF. The CDR3 DNA reads TGTGCCATCCGGCGGATAGGGGGGGTGGACACTGAAGCTTTCTTT.